This T cell receptor (beta chain) comes out of a study of T cells after yellow fever vaccination. Study findings and constraints: CD4 and CD8 compartments shared a small share of clonotypes, likely from convergent recombination.

Between the trimmed V and J ends, which lost 3 bases and 13 bases, there was a span of 8 bases. The CDR3 is 10 amino acids. One entry per CDR3 protein results from TCRdb running MiXCR on the 5' RACE reads. The sample consists of some 160,000 distinct CDR3 sequences, roughly a tenth of them appearing once. Worth noting for this clonotype: As yet, its antigen is unknown.

The specimen comprised CD8+ T cells sorted from PBMCs, sampled 45 days after the yellow fever booster vaccination. The clonotype comes from a man aged 18 to 35 who received the YFV17D yellow fever vaccine. The chain links TRBV12-3 or TRBV12-4 to TRBJ2-3; no clear D gene. For the CDR3, the DNA is TGTGCCAGCAGTTTCATACTGAAGTATTTT. Its translation is CASSFILKYF.